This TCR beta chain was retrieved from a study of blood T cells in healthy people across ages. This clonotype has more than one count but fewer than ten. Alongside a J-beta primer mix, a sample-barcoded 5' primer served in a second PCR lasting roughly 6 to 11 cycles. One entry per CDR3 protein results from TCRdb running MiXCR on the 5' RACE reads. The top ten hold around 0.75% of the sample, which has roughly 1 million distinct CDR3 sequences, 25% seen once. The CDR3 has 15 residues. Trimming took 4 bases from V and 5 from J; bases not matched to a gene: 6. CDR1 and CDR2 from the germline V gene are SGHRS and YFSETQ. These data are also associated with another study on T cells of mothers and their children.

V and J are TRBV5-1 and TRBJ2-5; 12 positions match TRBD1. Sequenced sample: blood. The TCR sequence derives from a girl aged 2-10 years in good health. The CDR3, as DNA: TGCGCCAGCAGCGCCGCCGGGACAGGGGGCGAGACCCAGTACTTC. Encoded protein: CASSAAGTGGETQYF. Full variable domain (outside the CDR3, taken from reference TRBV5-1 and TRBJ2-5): KAGVTQTPRYLIKTRGQQVTLSCSPISGHRSVSWYQQTPGQGLQFLFEYFSETQRNKGNFPGRFSGRQFSNSRSEMNVSTLELGDSALYLCASSAAGTGGETQYFGPGTRLLVL.